The entry below gives a single T cell receptor beta chain sequence along with its context. The data derive from a study of long-term antiretroviral therapy in people with HIV. Running of the v3.0 immunoSEQ assay took place at survey level. Only in-frame clones appear in the TCRdb table, and some are missing; sequencing was by immunoSEQ multiplex PCR. Here the sample spans 20,000 to 25,000 clones, around 81% being singletons. The CDR3 runs to 11 residues. V gave up 0 bases and J gave up 10 bases, with 6 bases separating them. CDR1 and CDR2 from the germline V gene are LNHNV and YYDKDF (reference sequence).

The sequences come from unsorted PBMCs, collected 1.5 years after starting antiretroviral therapy. This TCR derives from a man aged 30-40 years with HIV. This chain links TRBV15 with TRBJ1-2; D perhaps matches TRBD1 (5 bases). CDR3 in amino acids: CATSRDGAYTF. Here the CDR3 DNA reads TGTGCCACCAGCAGAGATGGGGCCTACACCTTC. The full variable domain, completed using reference TRBV15 and TRBJ1-2, is DAMVIQNPRYQVTQFGKPVTLSCSQTLNHNVMYWYQQKSSQAPKLLFHYYDKDFNNEADTPDNFQSRRPNTSFCFLDIRSPGLGDTAMYLCATSRDGAYTFGSGTRLTVV.